The entry below gives a single T cell receptor (beta chain) sequence along with its context. The sample is drawn from a study of blood T cell repertoires in COVID-19. The assay was immunoSEQ multiplex PCR, and TCRdb's table has in-frame clones only and misses some. The sample holds 150,000 to 200,000 clones, around nine tenths seen once. The V segment lost 3 bases and the J segment 3 bases; nucleotides outside the gene matches: 9. This CDR3 is built from 19 residues. CDR1 is SGHRS, CDR2 YFSETQ, per germline. This chain joins TRBV5-1 and TRBJ2-1; 16 bases align to TRBD2. The clonotype comes from a woman in her late teens or twenties who had recovered from COVID-19. The specimen sequenced was peripheral blood. CDR3 sequence: CASSSNSGTSGRDYNEQFF. The CDR3 region has the DNA TGCGCCAGCAGCTCCAATTCCGGGACTAGCGGGAGGGACTACAATGAGCAGTTCTTC.